This T cell receptor (beta chain) is from a study of CD8+ T cells in alopecia areata. Once RNA had been extracted, it was reverse transcribed into cDNA to act as the sequencing template. The method was immunoSEQ multiplex PCR; TCRdb's version includes in-frame clones alone and lacks a portion of them. In the table there are 50,000 to 80,000 clones, roughly 40% of which are singletons. The table lists this clone with a few counts. Sequencing used NKG2D-low CD8+ T cells sorted from blood. The clonotype comes from a human donor with alopecia areata.

The CDR3 DNA follows: TGCAGCGTTGGCCGAGCCGCCAGGGGAGGTGAAGCTTTCTTT. Translating gives CSVGRAARGGEAFF. The chain couples TRBV29-1 to TRBJ1-1; tentative D call: TRBD1 (6 bases). The germline V gene has CDR1 SQVTM and CDR2 ANQGSEA. The CDR3 length is 14 residues. The ends were cut back, 4 bases at V and 7 bases at J, with 19 bases in the middle.